This TCR beta chain comes out of a study of T cell repertoires in cytomegalovirus infection. Study details: Recently identified HLA-C-restricted CMV epitopes and well-studied HLA-B-restricted CMV epitopes were used by the study. Both CMV infection and a matching HLA type were indicated by public TCR beta signatures.

With 2 bases removed from V and 6 bases from J, the gap between germline ends came to 14 bases. The CDR3 extends over 15 amino acids. CDR1 MNHEY and CDR2 SVGEGT come from the germline V gene. Study-level points and caveats: Carriage of CMV together with the relevant HLA was identifiable through cumulative public TCR beta family frequency.

The sample holds a few counts of this clonotype. Its antigen is undetermined. TCRdb analysed the reads with MiXCR anew, one entry per CDR3 protein. The sample has 570,000 or so distinct CDR3 sequences; approximately 40% are singletons. The V gene is TRBV6-2 or TRBV6-3, the J gene TRBJ2-1; a weak D match, TRBD2 (6 bases). The TCR sequence derives from a human donor in good health (CMV status not recorded). Some clones in this sample may be carry-over from other donors' samples. Source: cultured PBMCs, taken from culture after CMV antigen stimulation. The CDR3, as DNA: TGTGCCAGCAGTTACCCACTTTACGGGAGCAATGAGCAGTTCTTC. It translates to CASSYPLYGSNEQFF.